These 29 T cell receptor beta chains came from one sample sequenced in a study of CD8 T cells in ankylosing spondylitis. TCRdb re-analysed the 5' RACE reads in MiXCR, keeping a single row per CDR3 protein. The sample holds 100,000 to 150,000 distinct CDR3 sequences, roughly 7.3% seen once. Source material: blood, either unsorted or a sorted T cell fraction (not recorded which). The receptors here all came from a male donor with ankylosing spondylitis or in good health (not recorded which).

The chain is built from TRBV5-1 and TRBJ1-3; D uncertain. The ends were cut back, 0 bases at V and 2 bases at J, with 9 bases in the middle. The CDR3 consists of 15 residues. Germline V gene sequence: CDR1 SGHRS, CDR2 YFSETQ. The CDR3 coding sequence is TGCGCCAGCAGCTTGGTGGGCGGAACTGGAAACACCATATATTTT. This gives the protein CASSLVGGTGNTIYF.

The table lists this clonotype with many counts. This chain joins TRBV12-3 or TRBV12-4 and TRBJ2-1; perhaps D is TRBD1 or TRBD2 (6 bases each). CDR3 length equals 13 residues. Deletions cut 4 bases from V and 4 bases from J, with 8 bases between. The CDR3 sequence: CASSSGAYNEQFF. CDR3 DNA sequence: TGTGCCAGCAGTTCGGGGGCTTACAATGAGCAGTTCTTC.

At least ten counts were recorded for this clonotype. CDR3 region: CASSLGGGSYNEQFF. DNA of the CDR3: TGCGCCAGCAGCTTGGGGGGGGGATCCTACAATGAGCAGTTCTTC. The chain uses TRBV5-1 and TRBJ2-1; 7 positions match TRBD2. V gave up 0 bases and J gave up 1 base; unmatched junction bases: 1. The CDR3 length is 15 residues. CDR1 is SGHRS, CDR2 YFSETQ, per germline. The complete variable domain, with remaining parts taken from reference TRBV5-1 and TRBJ2-1, reads KAGVTQTPRYLIKTRGQQVTLSCSPISGHRSVSWYQQTPGQGLQFLFEYFSETQRNKGNFPGRFSGRQFSNSRSEMNVSTLELGDSALYLCASSLGGGSYNEQFFGPGTRLTVL.

This clonotype occurred many times. The V call is TRBV20-1, the J call TRBJ1-5, with D unresolved. CDR3 size: 14 residues. Germline V lookup: CDR1 DFQATT, CDR2 SNEGSKA (reference sequence). Trimming shortened V by 0 bases and J by 4 bases, and 10 bases separated the two germline ends. CDR3 sequence: CSARDPQLNQPQHF. CDR3 in DNA: TGCAGTGCTAGAGATCCACAGCTTAATCAGCCCCAGCATTTT.

The V and J genes are TRBV20-1 and TRBJ1-1; 11 positions agree with TRBD1. Trimming took 5 bases from V and 8 from J; bases not matched to a gene: 7. Germline CDR1 is DFQATT and CDR2 is SNEGSKA (reference sequence). The CDR3 consists of 13 residues. In DNA form, the CDR3 reads TGCAGTGCTCCGGGACAGGGGGAGAGGGAAGCTTTCTTT. This translates into CSAPGQGEREAFF.

At least ten counts were recorded for this clonotype. The rearrangement uses TRBV12-3 or TRBV12-4 and TRBJ1-1; the D is unclear. V shed 2 bases and J shed 4 bases, with 11 bases lying between them. This CDR3 spans 14 amino acids. DNA of the CDR3: TGTGCCAGCAGTTTAATTCGGAGTAGCACTGAAGCTTTCTTT. It encodes CASSLIRSSTEAFF.

The sample holds many counts of this clonotype. The chain employs TRBV12-3 or TRBV12-4 and TRBJ2-1; D gene unclear. This CDR3 spans 14 amino acids. Between the trimmed V and J ends, which lost 5 bases and 1 base, there was a span of 9 bases. CDR3 protein: CASSLVGSYNEQFF. The CDR3 region has the DNA TGTGCCAGCAGTCTAGTGGGATCCTACAATGAGCAGTTCTTC.

This clonotype has at least ten counts. J is TRBJ2-6 and V is TRBV27; no firm D call. The CDR3 has 14 residues. Per germline, CDR1 MNHEY and CDR2 SMNVEV (reference sequence). Trimming removed 3 bases from V and 0 bases from J, with 3 bases in between. CDR3 amino acids: CASSFASGANVLTF. The CDR3 DNA is TGTGCCAGCAGTTTTGCCTCTGGGGCCAACGTCCTGACTTTC. The complete variable domain, with remaining parts taken from reference TRBV27 and TRBJ2-6, reads EAQVTQNPRYLITVTGKKLTVTCSQNMNHEYMSWYRQDPGLGLRQIYYSMNVEVTDKGDVPEGYKVSRKEKRNFPLILESPSPNQTSLYFCASSFASGANVLTFGAGSRLTVL.

Ten or more counts support this clonotype. This chain uses TRBV5-1 with TRBJ1-2; D ambiguous. V lost 0 bases and J lost 1, with 4 bases in between. This CDR3 region has 13 residues. From germline, CDR1 is SGHRS and CDR2 YFSETQ. The CDR3: CASSLDSNYGYTF. CDR3 in DNA: TGCGCCAGCAGCTTGGATAGTAACTATGGCTACACCTTC. The variable domain in full, with the rest retrieved from reference TRBV5-1 and TRBJ1-2, is KAGVTQTPRYLIKTRGQQVTLSCSPISGHRSVSWYQQTPGQGLQFLFEYFSETQRNKGNFPGRFSGRQFSNSRSEMNVSTLELGDSALYLCASSLDSNYGYTFGSGTRLTVV.

This clonotype was counted at least ten times. The chain joins TRBV10-3 to TRBJ2-7; no clear D. The CDR3 runs 11 residues. The ends were cut back, 3 bases at V and 5 bases at J, with 5 bases in the middle. Germline assignment: CDR1 ENHRY and CDR2 SYGVKD. CDR3 residues: CAISETHEQYF. The DNA for the CDR3 is TGTGCCATCAGTGAAACCCACGAGCAGTACTTC.

This clonotype was detected ten times or more. The V call is TRBV12-3 or TRBV12-4, the J call TRBJ1-1; TRBD1 aligns across 7 bases. V shed 6 bases and J 3 bases; nucleotides not matched to a gene: 4. The CDR3 sequence is 13 residues long. CDR3 sequence reads: CASRSTGYTEAFF. For the CDR3, the DNA is TGTGCCAGCAGGTCGACAGGGTACACTGAAGCTTTCTTT.

This clonotype was observed at least ten times. The J gene is TRBJ2-1, the V gene TRBV9; D is ambiguous. This CDR3 spans 15 amino acids. Germline V gene data show CDR1 as SGDLS and CDR2 as YYNGEE. V lost 0 bases, J lost 9 bases, and 16 bases lay in between. The CDR3: CASSVESWVDLEQFF. As DNA, the CDR3 is TGTGCCAGCAGCGTAGAATCTTGGGTGGATCTTGAGCAGTTCTTC.

About this clonotype: A much bigger clone sits one base away, suggesting this may be a read error. Because it lacks the conserved phenylalanine or tryptophan at the end, this CDR3 is likely a read error. The chain uses TRBV29-1 and TRBJ2-7, with D perhaps TRBD1 (6 bases). Germline loops: CDR1 SQVTM, CDR2 ANQGSEA. The CDR3 has 12 residues. V was cut by 4 bases and J by 6 bases, with 13 bases left in between. The CDR3 loop is CSVGIRGTEQYL. The CDR3 DNA follows: TGCAGCGTTGGAATCAGGGGAACCGAGCAGTACCTC.

This clonotype was detected ten times or more. V gene TRBV20-1 combines with J gene TRBJ2-5; D might be TRBD1 (5 bases). CDR3 length equals 16 residues. Trimming took off 0 bases at V and 1 base at J, with 15 bases between the two ends. Germline-derived CDR1 and CDR2 are DFQATT and SNEGSKA (reference sequence). The CDR3 protein is CSARDAPGQIQETQYF. Written as DNA, the CDR3 is TGCAGTGCTAGAGATGCCCCCGGACAAATCCAAGAGACCCAGTACTTC.

This clonotype was seen at least ten times. The V gene is TRBV5-6, the J gene TRBJ2-1, with D possibly called TRBD1 or TRBD2 (5 bases each). Per the germline V gene, CDR1 is SGHDT and CDR2 is YYEEEE. The CDR3 is 15 amino acids. V shed 1 base and J shed 4 bases, with 12 bases lying between them. The DNA for the CDR3 is TGTGCCAGCAGCTTGATTAGGGACGGTTACAATGAGCAGTTCTTC. Amino acids: CASSLIRDGYNEQFF.

This clonotype was recorded many times. This chain joins TRBV6-1 and TRBJ1-2, with 8 bases identical to TRBD1. V dropped 5 bases and J dropped 3; count of bases not matched to a gene: 5. Germline CDR1 is MNHNS and CDR2 is SASEGT. This CDR3 has 14 amino acids. The CDR3 sequence: CASSIQGADYGYTF. CDR3 DNA: TGTGCCAGCAGTATTCAGGGGGCGGACTATGGCTACACCTTC.

This clonotype has a count of ten or more. Written as DNA, the CDR3 is TGCAGTGCTAGTTACCAGCCTTATAGCAATCAGCCCCAGCATTTT. Protein: CSASYQPYSNQPQHF. This chain joins TRBV20-1 and TRBJ1-5; D is unresolved. V lost 3 bases to trimming and J lost 0 bases, with 12 bases between them. Looked up from germline, CDR1 is DFQATT and CDR2 is SNEGSKA (reference sequence). The CDR3 spans 15 residues.

This clonotype was counted at least ten times. This chain connects TRBV14 to TRBJ1-2, with D uncertain. V shed 1 base and J shed 8 bases, with 20 bases lying between them. Germline values: CDR1 SGHDN, CDR2 FVKESK. CDR3 length: 16 amino acids. The CDR3 is CASSQATLPGVWGYTF. The CDR3 DNA sequence: TGTGCCAGCAGCCAAGCTACCTTGCCGGGAGTATGGGGCTACACCTTC.

The chain carries TRBV18 and TRBJ2-1; perhaps TRBD2 as D (6 bases). The germline CDR1 and CDR2 sequences are KGHSH and LQKENI. V lost 3 bases, J lost 3 bases, and 12 bases lay in between. This CDR3 has 15 residues. The CDR3 spells CASSPSGLSYNEQFF. The CDR3 nucleotides read TGTGCCAGCTCACCTAGCGGCCTTAGCTACAATGAGCAGTTCTTC. Full variable domain (rest looked up from reference TRBV18 and TRBJ2-1): NAGVMQNPRHLVRRRGQEARLRCSPMKGHSHVYWYRQLPEEGLKFMVYLQKENIIDESGMPKERFSAEFPKEGPSILRIQQVVRGDSAAYFCASSPSGLSYNEQFFGPGTRLTVL.

This clonotype was counted at least ten times. The genes are TRBV5-1 and TRBJ2-1; TRBD1 is a possible D gene (5 bases). V gave up 4 bases and J gave up 6 bases, with 17 bases separating them. The CDR3 extends over 15 amino acids. Germline V gene data show CDR1 as SGHRS and CDR2 as YFSETQ. The CDR3 nucleotides are TGCGCCAGCAGCCGTAGCCCGACAGAAATCAATGAGCAGTTCTTC. Its protein product is CASSRSPTEINEQFF.

This clonotype occurred many times. This chain links TRBV10-2 with TRBJ2-7; the D gene is possibly TRBD2 (6 bases). Trimming shortened V by 6 bases and J by 1 base, and 16 bases separated the two germline ends. CDR3 size: 15 residues. CDR1 is WSHSY and CDR2 is SAAADI in the germline V gene. CDR3 in DNA: TGCGCCAGCAGCTTACGGGACTCCCAATCCTACGAGCAGTACTTC. Translation: CASSLRDSQSYEQYF.

This clonotype was counted ten times or more. The chain joins TRBV20-1 to TRBJ1-5; D possibly corresponds to TRBD1 (5 bases). Trimming shortened V by 5 bases and J by 1 base, and 12 bases separated the two germline ends. The V gene's germline CDR1 is DFQATT and CDR2 SNEGSKA (reference sequence). CDR3 length: 14 residues. The DNA for the CDR3 is TGCAGTGCTGAACAGGTTGGGAGCAATCAGCCCCAGCATTTT. Protein: CSAEQVGSNQPQHF.

Ten or more counts support this clonotype. The chain is built from TRBV20-1 and TRBJ2-2; the D is unclear. Germline CDR1 is DFQATT and CDR2 is SNEGSKA (reference sequence). Trimming cost V 3 bases and J 6 bases, with 14 bases left between them. The CDR3 has 14 amino acids. The CDR3 is CSARKIGWSGELFF. The CDR3 DNA reads TGCAGTGCTAGGAAGATTGGGTGGTCCGGGGAGCTGTTTTTT.

Ten or more counts support this clonotype. This sequence joins TRBV10-3 and TRBJ2-7; 10 nucleotides line up with TRBD1. V gave up 4 bases and J gave up 5 bases; unmatched junction bases: 2. CDR1 is ENHRY and CDR2 is SYGVKD in the germline V gene. The CDR3 length is 13 residues. The CDR3 spells CAISGTGGNEQYF. Written as DNA, the CDR3 is TGTGCCATCAGTGGGACAGGGGGGAACGAGCAGTACTTC.

This clonotype showed up many times. The chain uses TRBV14 and TRBJ2-5; 8 positions agree with TRBD2. CDR1 is SGHDN and CDR2 is FVKESK in the germline V gene. Losses at the gene ends were 2 bases for V and 4 bases for J; bases not matched to a gene: 9. CDR3 length equals 16 residues. CDR3 protein: CASSQIIAGGAETQYF. The CDR3 DNA reads as TGTGCCAGCAGCCAAATTATCGCGGGAGGAGCAGAGACCCAGTACTTC.

This clonotype was recorded at least ten times. The chain links TRBV10-3 to TRBJ2-7; 7 nucleotides match TRBD1. Germline trimming cut 7 bases from V and 3 bases from J; bases unmatched to any gene: 3. Looked up from germline, CDR1 is ENHRY and CDR2 is SYGVKD. This CDR3 spans 12 amino acids. Here the CDR3 DNA reads TGTGCCATCACGGCAGGGGGCTACGAGCAGTACTTC. Residues: CAITAGGYEQYF.

About this clonotype: An end of the junction differs from the germline gene, which may be a read error. This chain uses TRBV7-2 with TRBJ2-5; either TRBD1 or TRBD2 may supply D (5 bases each). This CDR3 spans 15 amino acids. The germline V gene has CDR1 SGHTA and CDR2 FQGNSA. CDR3 region: CASSLTRGGGETHYF. The CDR3, as DNA: TGTGCCAGCAGCTTAACGAGGGGCGGCGGAGAGACCCATTACTTC. The full variable domain, its missing parts supplied by reference TRBV7-2 and TRBJ2-5, is GAGVSQSPSNKVTEKGKDVELRCDPISGHTALYWYRQSLGQGLEFLIYFQGNSAPDKSGLPSDRFSAERTGGSVSTLTIQRTQQEDSAVYLCASSLTRGGGETHYFGPGTRLLVL.

Ten or more counts support this clonotype. This sequence joins TRBV7-2 and TRBJ2-7; 13 bases match TRBD2. The CDR3 runs 16 residues. After removal of 10 bases from V and 0 bases from J, the junction contained 9 bases not matched to a gene. The germline V gene has CDR1 SGHTA and CDR2 FQGNSA. CDR3 sequence (DNA): TGTGCCACAGGGCCGGGACTAGCGGGACACTCCTACGAGCAGTACTTC. It specifies CATGPGLAGHSYEQYF.

This clonotype was found many times. The chain combines TRBV20-1 with TRBJ2-3, with TRBD2 identical over 12 bases. CDR1 and CDR2 (germline): DFQATT, SNEGSKA (reference sequence). The trim removed 5 bases at V and 5 bases at J, leaving 8 bases unmatched. This CDR3 has 15 amino acids. The DNA of the CDR3 is TGCAGTGCTCCGGAGACTAGCGGGAGTAGAGATACGCAGTATTTT. It translates to CSAPETSGSRDTQYF.